Below are 15 T cell receptor beta chains sequenced from a single sample in a study of control samples from healthy donors and cancer patients. TCRdb keeps only in-frame clones here, not all; method: immunoSEQ multiplex PCR. The sample includes 90,000 to 140,000 clones, approximately 83% seen only once; the top ten take less than 15%. Sequencing used blood. The receptors here all came from a woman aged 45-65 years in good health.

This clone was seen a handful of times. The rearrangement joins TRBV30 to TRBJ2-7, with TRBD1 matching over 10 bases. CDR3 length: 15 amino acids. V trimming: 0 bases; J trimming: 7 bases; junction bases outside the gene matches: 9. From germline, CDR1 is GTSNPN and CDR2 SVGIG (reference sequence). The CDR3 DNA reads TGTGCCTGGAGTGTATCGGGACAGGGGTCGGGGGAGCAGTACTTC. The encoded protein is CAWSVSGQGSGEQYF.

V and J are TRBV4-3 and TRBJ2-1; D unclear. The CDR3 has 14 amino acids. The V gene's germline CDR1 is LGHNA and CDR2 YSLEER. V was cut by 0 bases and J by 2 bases, with 5 bases left in between. The CDR3 DNA follows: TGCGCCAGCAGCCAAGAAGACGCCTACAATGAGCAGTTCTTC. Amino acids: CASSQEDAYNEQFF.

The gene calls are TRBV19 and TRBJ2-5, with D possibly matching TRBD2 (5 bases). CDR3 length equals 12 residues. V lost 4 bases, J lost 6 bases, and 9 bases lay in between. The V gene's germline CDR1 is LNHDA and CDR2 SQIVND (reference sequence). The chain's CDR3 is CASSSTGKTQYF. In nucleotides, the CDR3 is TGTGCCAGTAGTAGCACGGGGAAGACCCAGTACTTC.

The CDR3 reads CASSPGQAQNTEAFF. CDR3 in DNA: TGTGCCAGCAGCCCTGGACAGGCTCAGAACACTGAAGCTTTCTTT. The V call is TRBV5-4, the J call TRBJ1-1; 7 positions agree with TRBD1. The CDR3 contains 15 residues. V gave up 4 bases and J gave up 1 base; unmatched junction bases: 7. Germline CDR1 SGHNT, CDR2 YYREEE (reference sequence).

This clone showed up just a few times. V and J are TRBV6-5 and TRBJ1-2, with D perhaps TRBD1 (6 bases). There are 13 residues in the CDR3. CDR1 and CDR2 (germline): MNHEY, SVGAGI. V lost 7 bases and J lost 2, with 11 bases in between. CDR3 DNA sequence: TGTGCCAGCACCCCAGGACAGAACTATGGCTACACCTTC. Protein sequence: CASTPGQNYGYTF.

In the case of this clone: The junction departs from germline at one end; a sequencing error may be responsible. The CDR3 spells CASSWHPTGDNQPRHF. The CDR3 coding sequence is TGCGCCAGCAGCTGGCACCCGACAGGGGACAATCAGCCCCGGCATTTT. V usage is TRBV5-1 and J usage is TRBJ1-5, with 8 positions matching TRBD1. The CDR3 consists of 16 residues. Germline V CDR1 and CDR2: SGHRS, YFSETQ.

The chain combines TRBV5-4 with TRBJ2-7; TRBD1 might be the D (6 bases). Germline CDR1 SGHNT, CDR2 YYREEE (reference sequence). CDR3 size: 15 residues. V was pared by 0 bases and J by 6 bases, with 16 bases between. The CDR3 DNA is TGTGCCAGCAGCTTGGGGGGCAGGGGCGCGCCCGAGCAGTACTTC. Its translation: CASSLGGRGAPEQYF. Full variable domain (rest looked up from reference TRBV5-4 and TRBJ2-7): ETGVTQSPTHLIKTRGQQVTLRCSSQSGHNTVSWYQQALGQGPQFIFQYYREEENGRGNFPPRFSGLQFPNYSSELNVNALELDDSALYLCASSLGGRGAPEQYFGPGTRLTVT.

The chain links TRBV5-4 to TRBJ2-7; TRBD2 is a possible D gene (5 bases). Trimming left V 3 bases short and J 6 bases short, with 10 bases between. Germline assignment: CDR1 SGHNT and CDR2 YYREEE (reference sequence). This CDR3 has 12 amino acids. DNA for the CDR3: TGTGCCAGCAGCTACACTAGTAGCGAGCAGTACTTC. It codes for CASSYTSSEQYF.

The genes are TRBV7-9 and TRBJ2-5, with D tentatively TRBD1 or TRBD2 (6 bases each). The germline V gene has CDR1 SEHNR and CDR2 FQNEAQ (reference sequence). CDR3 length: 15 residues. The V gene lost 3 bases and the J gene lost 2 bases, with 13 bases spanning the gap. CDR3 residues: CASSLRGGLQETQYF. The CDR3 nucleotides are TGTGCCAGCAGCTTGCGAGGGGGACTTCAAGAGACCCAGTACTTC.

The chain recombines TRBV27 with TRBJ2-7; perhaps TRBD1 as D (5 bases). Deletions cut 4 bases from V and 9 bases from J, with 13 bases between. Germline lookup yields CDR1 MNHEY and CDR2 SMNVEV (reference sequence). This CDR3 region has 12 residues. CDR3 nucleotides: TGTGCCAGCAGTTCAGACAGTAAAGTGCAGTACTTC. It encodes CASSSDSKVQYF.

As DNA, the CDR3 is TGTGCCTGGAGTGGTTTGGCAGGGGAACAGCCCCAGCATTTT. Encoded protein: CAWSGLAGEQPQHF. The chain employs TRBV30 and TRBJ1-5; D may be TRBD1 (6 bases). The CDR3 totals 14 residues. V lost 1 base and J 7 bases, leaving 14 bases between the germline ends. In germline, CDR1 is GTSNPN, CDR2 SVGIG (reference sequence). Full variable domain (rest looked up from reference TRBV30 and TRBJ1-5): SQTIHQWPATLVQPVGSPLSLECTVEGTSNPNLYWYRQAAGRGLQLLFYSVGIGQISSEVPQNLSASRPQDRQFILSSKKLLLSDSGFYLCAWSGLAGEQPQHFGDGTRLSIL.

This clone has a count of ten or more. The rearrangement links TRBV28 to TRBJ2-3; unclear D gene. Germline V gene data show CDR1 as MDHEN and CDR2 as SYDVKM. This CDR3 is 17 amino acids long. Trimming left V 2 bases short and J 2 bases short, with 17 bases between. The CDR3 protein is CASSLESLPTDTDTQYF. The CDR3 DNA follows: TGTGCCAGCAGTTTAGAGAGCCTCCCTACGGACACAGATACGCAGTATTTT. Filled out from reference TRBV28 and TRBJ2-3, the complete variable domain reads DVKVTQSSRYLVKRTGEKVFLECVQDMDHENMFWYRQDPGLGLRLIYFSYDVKMKEKGDIPEGYSVSREKKERFSLILESASTNQTSMYLCASSLESLPTDTDTQYFGPGTRLTVL.

This chain uses TRBV5-6 with TRBJ2-2, with 7 bases matching TRBD1. Germline V lookup: CDR1 SGHDT, CDR2 YYEEEE. J gave up 3 bases and V 0 bases, and 2 bases lay outside the gene matches. The length of the CDR3 is 15 residues. CDR3 nucleotide sequence: TGTGCCAGCAGCTTGGTTCAGGGGGACACCGGGGAGCTGTTTTTT. Protein: CASSLVQGDTGELFF.

The CDR3 sequence: CASSLDQAGLPNTGELFF. Written as DNA, the CDR3 is TGTGCCAGCAGTCTCGATCAGGCGGGACTACCGAACACCGGGGAGCTGTTTTTT. V gene TRBV7-2 combines with J gene TRBJ2-2, with 7 bases matching TRBD2. The CDR3 covers 18 residues. Per the germline V gene, CDR1 is SGHTA and CDR2 is FQGNSA. Trimming took 6 bases from V and 0 from J; bases not matched to a gene: 13.

This chain uses TRBV7-6 with TRBJ2-2; no clear D gene. The V end was cut by 5 bases, the J end by 8 bases, with 9 bases between. Germline CDR1 and CDR2: SGHVS and FNYEAQ. CDR3 size: 12 residues. The DNA of the CDR3 is TGTGCCAGCAGCCTTCTCGAAGGGGAGCTGTTTTTT. This codes for CASSLLEGELFF.